The clone carrying this T cell receptor (beta chain) was recorded a few times. Its antigen is unknown. Researchers amplified the TCR beta CDR3 regions from RNA transcripts. The TCR CDR3 was amplified in a first-round RT-PCR using the HTBI primer set. TCRdb ran MiXCR on the multiplex PCR reads and lists one entry per CDR3 protein. The sample yields around 610,000 distinct CDR3 sequences, about 15% seen once. The data derive from a study of T cells in Graves' hyperthyroidism and ophthalmopathy. As for the study in general: Blood was drawn when the patient was first diagnosed and still untreated. General observations from the study: A model of 13 V-J pairs discriminated ophthalmopathy from stable hyperthyroidism.

A NOSPECS grade of at least 4, a Clinical Activity Score of at least 3 and duration under 3 months were recorded in ophthalmopathy patients. Source material for PBMCs was more than 7.5 ml fresh peripheral blood. Sequenced input: blood. The sequence was obtained from a woman aged 40 to 50 with Graves' ophthalmopathy.

The CDR3 is CASSLITFSYEQYF. The CDR3 region has the DNA TGCGCCAGCAGCTTGATTACCTTCTCCTACGAGCAGTACTTC. The genes are TRBV5-1 and TRBJ2-7; D is ambiguous. CDR3 length equals 14 residues. CDR1 SGHRS and CDR2 YFSETQ come from the germline V gene. Trimming stripped 1 base from V and 0 bases from J, with 8 bases between.